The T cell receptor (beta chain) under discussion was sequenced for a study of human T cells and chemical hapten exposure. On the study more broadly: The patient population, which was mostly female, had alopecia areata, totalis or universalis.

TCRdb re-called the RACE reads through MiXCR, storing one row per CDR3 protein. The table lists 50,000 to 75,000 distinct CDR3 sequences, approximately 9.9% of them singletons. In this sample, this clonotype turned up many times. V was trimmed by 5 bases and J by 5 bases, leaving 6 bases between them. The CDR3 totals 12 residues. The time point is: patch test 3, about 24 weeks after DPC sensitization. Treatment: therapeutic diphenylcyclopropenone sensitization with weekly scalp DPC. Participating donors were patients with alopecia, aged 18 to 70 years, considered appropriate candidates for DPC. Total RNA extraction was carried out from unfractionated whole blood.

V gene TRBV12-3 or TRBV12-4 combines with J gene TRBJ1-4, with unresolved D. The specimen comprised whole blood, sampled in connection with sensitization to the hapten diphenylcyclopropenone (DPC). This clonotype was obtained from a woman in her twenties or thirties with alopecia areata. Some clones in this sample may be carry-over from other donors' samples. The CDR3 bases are TGTGCCAGCAGTGATAGGAATGAAAAACTGTTTTTT. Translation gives CASSDRNEKLFF.